This entry features one T cell receptor (beta chain) sequence. TCRdb fed the reads into MiXCR, producing one record per CDR3 protein. Of approximately 170,000 distinct CDR3 sequences in the sample, roughly a sixth were seen once. CDR1 is SGHVS, CDR2 FQNEAQ, per germline. The CDR3 has 17 residues. V shed 2 bases, J shed 5 bases, and the junction held 13 bases outside the gene matches. This specimen comes from a study of T cell repertoires in cytomegalovirus infection. This chain connects TRBV7-8 to TRBJ2-5; TRBD1 aligns across 8 bases. The TCR was taken from a human donor in good health (CMV status not recorded). Some clones in this sample may be carry-over from other donors' samples. Material for sequencing was CD8+ T cells from PBMCs. Written as DNA, the CDR3 is TGTGCCAGCAGCTTATATGCAGGGGGCGCCAACGGGGAGACCCAGTACTTC. This gives the protein CASSLYAGGANGETQYF. The full variable domain, rest sourced from reference TRBV7-8 and TRBJ2-5, is GAGVSQSPRYKVAKRGQDVALRCDPISGHVSLFWYQQALGQGPEFLTYFQNEAQLDKSGLPSDRFFAERPEGSVSTLKIQRTQQEDSAVYLCASSLYAGGANGETQYFGPGTRLLVL.